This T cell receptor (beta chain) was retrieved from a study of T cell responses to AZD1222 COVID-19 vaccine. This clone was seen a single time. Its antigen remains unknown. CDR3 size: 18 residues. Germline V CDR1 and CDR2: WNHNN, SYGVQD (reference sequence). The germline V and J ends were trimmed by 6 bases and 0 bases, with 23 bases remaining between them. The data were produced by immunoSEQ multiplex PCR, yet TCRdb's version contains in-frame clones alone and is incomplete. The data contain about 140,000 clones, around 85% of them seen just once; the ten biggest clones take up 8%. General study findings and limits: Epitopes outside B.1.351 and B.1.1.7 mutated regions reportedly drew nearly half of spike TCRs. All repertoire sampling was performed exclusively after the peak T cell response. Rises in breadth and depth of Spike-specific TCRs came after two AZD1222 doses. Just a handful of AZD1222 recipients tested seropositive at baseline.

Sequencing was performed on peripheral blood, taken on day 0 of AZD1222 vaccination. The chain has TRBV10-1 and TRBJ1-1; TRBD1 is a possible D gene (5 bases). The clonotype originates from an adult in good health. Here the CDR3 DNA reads TGCGCCAGCAGCCAAGGGGCACGACCTCCTGACATGAACACTGAAGCTTTCTTT. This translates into CASSQGARPPDMNTEAFF.